Listed here are 17 T cell receptor beta chains from one sample, sequenced in a study of shared clonotypes between healthy human individuals. This table comes from immunoSEQ multiplex PCR, and its TCRdb copy is limited to in-frame clones, with some not included. The repertoire has about 2.3 million clones, roughly 92% of them found once; the top ten carry 0.37%. The sequencing sample was made of naive CD4+ T cells from PBMCs. The subset was: CD45RA+ positively selected. These TCRs come from a man between 18 and 35 years old in good health. Some clones in this sample may be carry-over from other donors' samples.

The count of this clone is one. CDR3 DNA: TGTGCCAGCATCCTAGCGGGAGGCGCGGGGGGTACGCAGTATTTT. Protein sequence: CASILAGGAGGTQYF. The chain couples TRBV6-4 to TRBJ2-3; TRBD2 matches 11 bases. Germline CDR1 and CDR2: MRHNA and SNTAGT. This CDR3 comprises 15 residues. V lost 7 bases, J lost 8 bases, and 11 bases stayed unmatched.

This clone appeared a single time. The gene calls are TRBV27 and TRBJ1-3, with D uncertain. CDR1 and CDR2 from the germline V gene are MNHEY and SMNVEV (reference sequence). V gave up 0 bases and J gave up 4 bases, with 10 bases separating them. This CDR3 has 15 amino acids. The CDR3 DNA reads as TGTGCCAGCAGTTTATCGTTGGGTTTCGGAAACACCATATATTTT. It codes for CASSLSLGFGNTIYF.

The chain carries TRBV21-1 and TRBJ2-7. TRBV21-1 is designated a pseudogene. This CDR3 is 14 amino acids long. The CDR3 is CAGLGTMVSYEQYF. In DNA form, the CDR3 reads TGTGCCGGCCTTGGGACGATGGTTTCCTACGAGCAGTACTTC.

The chain uses TRBV21-1 and TRBJ2-5; the table's D call of TRBD1 was not tested on the DNA. TRBV21-1 is marked as a pseudogene. The CDR3 runs 15 residues. Written as DNA, the CDR3 is TGTGCCAGCAGCCCACCGGGACAGCCCCAGGAGACCCAGTACTTC. Translated, it gives CASSPPGQPQETQYF.

The chain combines TRBV5-1 with TRBJ2-7; 7 nucleotides line up with TRBD2. The CDR3 totals 13 residues. Trimming cost V 3 bases and J 6 bases; bases outside gene matches: 6. Germline loops: CDR1 SGHRS, CDR2 YFSETQ. The CDR3 sequence is CASSWGGDAEQYF. The CDR3 bases are TGCGCCAGCAGCTGGGGAGGGGACGCCGAGCAGTACTTC.

The J gene is TRBJ1-1, the V gene TRBV5-1; D gene uncertain. The CDR3 length is 14 residues. The germline V and J ends were trimmed by 2 bases and 1 base, with 9 bases remaining between them. From germline, CDR1 is SGHRS and CDR2 YFSETQ. This CDR3 reads CASSLNRPNTEAFF. The CDR3 DNA follows: TGCGCCAGCAGCTTAAACAGACCGAACACTGAAGCTTTCTTT.

The chain uses TRBV28 and TRBJ2-7; the D is unclear. V lost 3 bases and J lost 5, with 14 bases in between. CDR1 MDHEN and CDR2 SYDVKM come from the germline V gene. CDR3 length equals 14 residues. The DNA for the CDR3 is TGTGCCAGCAGTTTGTATCAGGTTATAAACGAGCAGTACTTC. Translation gives CASSLYQVINEQYF.

The genes are TRBV11-2 and TRBJ2-7; TRBD1 might be the D (5 bases). Germline V CDR1 and CDR2: SGHAT, FQNNGV. The ends were cut back, 5 bases at V and 5 bases at J, with 16 bases in the middle. The CDR3 is 14 residues long. The CDR3 is CASSKQVRMDEQYF. Written as DNA, the CDR3 is TGTGCCAGCAGCAAACAGGTACGAATGGACGAGCAGTACTTC.

The genes are TRBV6-4 and TRBJ2-6; D uncertain. This CDR3 comprises 17 residues. V dropped 0 bases and J dropped 0 bases, with 9 bases sitting between them. CDR1 and CDR2 from the germline V gene are MRHNA and SNTAGT. In DNA form, the CDR3 reads TGTGCCAGCAGTGACTCGTATGCACCCTCTGGGGCCAACGTCCTGACTTTC. It translates to CASSDSYAPSGANVLTF.

The V call is TRBV5-4, the J call TRBJ2-3, with 10 bases lining up with TRBD2. The V segment lost 4 bases and the J segment 5 bases; nucleotides outside the gene matches: 7. CDR1 is SGHNT, CDR2 YYREEE, per germline (reference sequence). This CDR3 comprises 15 residues. CDR3 bases: TGTGCCAGCAGCATCTCCGGGACTAGCGTAGATACGCAGTATTTT. Protein: CASSISGTSVDTQYF.

The chain carries TRBV10-3 and TRBJ1-2, with D possibly TRBD1 on 5 matching bases. The CDR3 extends over 15 amino acids. V gave up 8 bases and J gave up 6 bases, with 22 bases separating them. Germline V gene lookup returns CDR1 ENHRY and CDR2 SYGVKD. The CDR3 is CAIHDPGGRVDGYTF. CDR3 nucleotide sequence: TGTGCCATCCACGACCCGGGGGGAAGGGTGGATGGCTACACCTTC.

The chain recombines TRBV19 with TRBJ2-6; possibly TRBD2 for D (6 bases). There are 15 residues in the CDR3. V gave up 9 bases and J gave up 8 bases, with 20 bases separating them. Germline lookup yields CDR1 LNHDA and CDR2 SQIVND (reference sequence). This CDR3 is CASGRKGTPPNVLTF. DNA for the CDR3: TGTGCCAGCGGACGGAAAGGGACTCCCCCCAACGTCCTGACTTTC.

This clone occurred once. The chain recombines TRBV29-1 with TRBJ1-1; D gene uncertain. The CDR3 loop spans 13 amino acids. Germline assignment: CDR1 SQVTM and CDR2 ANQGSEA. V was shortened by 6 bases and J by 4 bases, with 15 bases between the two germline ends. The CDR3 nucleotides read TGCAGCGTCGCGCTCAGGTTGGGCACTGAAGCTTTCTTT. Translated, it gives CSVALRLGTEAFF.

This chain links TRBV5-4 with TRBJ1-4; D unresolved. The ends were cut back, 0 bases at V and 5 bases at J, with 17 bases in the middle. The CDR3 runs to 17 residues. From germline, CDR1 is SGHNT and CDR2 YYREEE (reference sequence). The CDR3 DNA is TGTGCCAGCAGCTTGGCTTCCTTGGCAGGAGTAAATGAAAAACTGTTTTTT. Translated, it gives CASSLASLAGVNEKLFF.

The rearrangement links TRBV25-1 to TRBJ1-5; D not resolved. V lost 3 bases and J 6 bases, leaving 3 bases between the germline ends. Germline-derived CDR1 and CDR2 are MGHDK and SYGVNS. The CDR3 spans 11 residues. DNA of the CDR3: TGTGCCAGCAGTGACCCTCAGCCCCAGCATTTT. Encoded protein: CASSDPQPQHF.

With respect to this clone: At one of its ends the junction is not consistent with the germline gene, which may arise from a read error. The chain has TRBV5-1 and TRBJ1-5; possibly TRBD1 for D (6 bases). The CDR3 runs to 15 residues. Germline V lookup: CDR1 SGHRS, CDR2 YFSETQ. The CDR3 DNA follows: TGCGCCAGCAGCTTGGAACAGGGAAGCAACCAGCCCCAGCATTTT. It codes for CASSLEQGSNQPQHF. Full variable domain (outside the CDR3, taken from reference TRBV5-1 and TRBJ1-5): KAGVTQTPRYLIKTRGQQVTLSCSPISGHRSVSWYQQTPGQGLQFLFEYFSETQRNKGNFPGRFSGRQFSNSRSEMNVSTLELGDSALYLCASSLEQGSNQPQHFGDGTRLSIL.

Here the CDR3 reads CASSFLGRQGALAKNIQYF. CDR3 DNA sequence: TGTGCCAGCAGTTTTTTGGGCCGACAGGGGGCTTTAGCCAAAAACATTCAGTACTTC. This chain links TRBV28 with TRBJ2-4, with 10 positions matching TRBD1. CDR3 size: 19 residues. With 3 bases clipped from V and 0 bases from J, the junction kept 11 bases outside the gene matches. CDR1 is MDHEN, CDR2 SYDVKM, per germline.